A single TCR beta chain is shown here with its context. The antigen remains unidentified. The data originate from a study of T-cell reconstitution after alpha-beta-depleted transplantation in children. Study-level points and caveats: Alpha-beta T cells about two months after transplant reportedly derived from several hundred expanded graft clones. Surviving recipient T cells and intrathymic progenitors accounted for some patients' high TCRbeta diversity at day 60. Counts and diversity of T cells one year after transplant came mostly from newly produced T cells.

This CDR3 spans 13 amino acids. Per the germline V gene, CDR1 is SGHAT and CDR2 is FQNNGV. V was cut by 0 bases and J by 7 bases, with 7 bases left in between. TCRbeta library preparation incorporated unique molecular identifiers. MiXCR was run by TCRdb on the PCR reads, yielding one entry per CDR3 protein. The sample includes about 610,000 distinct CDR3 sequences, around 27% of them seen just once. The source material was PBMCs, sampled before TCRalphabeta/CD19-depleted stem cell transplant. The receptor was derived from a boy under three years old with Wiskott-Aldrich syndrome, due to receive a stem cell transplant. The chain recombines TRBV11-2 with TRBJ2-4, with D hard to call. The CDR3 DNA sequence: TGTGCCAGCAGCTTAGATGCGGAGAACATTCAGTACTTC. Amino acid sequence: CASSLDAENIQYF.